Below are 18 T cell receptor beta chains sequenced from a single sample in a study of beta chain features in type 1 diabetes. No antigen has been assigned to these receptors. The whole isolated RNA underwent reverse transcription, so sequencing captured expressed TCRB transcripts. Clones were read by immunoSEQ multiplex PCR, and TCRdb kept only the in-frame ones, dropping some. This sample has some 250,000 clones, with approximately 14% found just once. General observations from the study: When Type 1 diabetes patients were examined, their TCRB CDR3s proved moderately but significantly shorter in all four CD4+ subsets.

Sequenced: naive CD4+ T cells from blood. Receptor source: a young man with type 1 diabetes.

The CDR3 sequence is CASSDRQGRKETQYF. CDR3 nucleotide sequence: TGTGCCAGCAGTGACAGACAGGGCCGGAAAGAGACCCAGTACTTC. The chain employs TRBV28 and TRBJ2-5; 7 bases line up with TRBD1. The V segment lost 5 bases and the J segment 3 bases; nucleotides outside the gene matches: 9. CDR1 and CDR2 (germline): MDHEN, SYDVKM. This CDR3 spans 15 amino acids.

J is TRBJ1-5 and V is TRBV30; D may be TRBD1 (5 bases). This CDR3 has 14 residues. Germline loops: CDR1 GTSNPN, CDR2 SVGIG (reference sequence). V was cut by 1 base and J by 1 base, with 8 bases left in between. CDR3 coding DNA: TGTGCCTGGAGTGGACAGTTGAGCAATCAGCCCCAGCATTTT. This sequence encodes CAWSGQLSNQPQHF.

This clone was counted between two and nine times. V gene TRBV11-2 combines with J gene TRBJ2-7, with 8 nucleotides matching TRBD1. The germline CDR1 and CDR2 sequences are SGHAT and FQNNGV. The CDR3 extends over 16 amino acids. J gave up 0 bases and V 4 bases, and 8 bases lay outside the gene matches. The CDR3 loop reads CASSSLDRAISYEQYF. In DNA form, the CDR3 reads TGTGCCAGCAGCTCGCTGGACAGGGCGATCTCCTACGAGCAGTACTTC.

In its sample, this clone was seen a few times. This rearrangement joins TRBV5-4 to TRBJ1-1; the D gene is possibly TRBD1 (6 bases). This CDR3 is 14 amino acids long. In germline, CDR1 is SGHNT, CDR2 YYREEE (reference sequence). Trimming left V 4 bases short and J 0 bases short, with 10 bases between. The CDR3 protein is CASSSGQLNTEAFF. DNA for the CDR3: TGTGCCAGCAGCAGCGGACAGTTGAACACTGAAGCTTTCTTT.

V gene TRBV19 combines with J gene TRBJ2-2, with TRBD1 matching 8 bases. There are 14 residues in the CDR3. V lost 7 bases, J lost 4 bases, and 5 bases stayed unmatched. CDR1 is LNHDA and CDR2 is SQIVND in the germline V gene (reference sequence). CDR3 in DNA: TGTGCCAGTACGGGACAGGTTGGCACCGGGGAGCTGTTTTTT. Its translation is CASTGQVGTGELFF.

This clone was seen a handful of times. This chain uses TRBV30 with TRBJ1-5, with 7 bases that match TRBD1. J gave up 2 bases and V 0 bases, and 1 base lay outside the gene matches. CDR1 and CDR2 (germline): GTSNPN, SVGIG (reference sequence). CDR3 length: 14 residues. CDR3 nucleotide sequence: TGTGCCTGGAGTGTAGACAGGGGCAATCAGCCCCAGCATTTT. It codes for CAWSVDRGNQPQHF.

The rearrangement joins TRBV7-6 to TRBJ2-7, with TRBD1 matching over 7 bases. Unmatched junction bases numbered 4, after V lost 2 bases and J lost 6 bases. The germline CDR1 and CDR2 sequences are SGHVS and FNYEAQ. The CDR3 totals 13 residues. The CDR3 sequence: CASSLSGGAEQYF. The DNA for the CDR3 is TGTGCCAGCAGCTTATCAGGGGGAGCCGAGCAGTACTTC.

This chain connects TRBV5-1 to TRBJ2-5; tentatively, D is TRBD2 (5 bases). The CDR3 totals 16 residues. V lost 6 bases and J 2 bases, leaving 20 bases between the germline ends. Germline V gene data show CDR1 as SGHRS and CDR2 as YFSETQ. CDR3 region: CASTLEPGSGQETQYF. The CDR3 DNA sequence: TGCGCCAGCACCCTAGAGCCGGGGAGCGGACAAGAGACCCAGTACTTC.

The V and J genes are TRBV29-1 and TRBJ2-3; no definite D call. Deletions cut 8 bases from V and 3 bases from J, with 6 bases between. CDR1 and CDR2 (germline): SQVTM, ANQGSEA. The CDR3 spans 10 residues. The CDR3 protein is CSFRTDTQYF. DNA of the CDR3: TGCAGCTTTAGAACAGATACGCAGTATTTT.

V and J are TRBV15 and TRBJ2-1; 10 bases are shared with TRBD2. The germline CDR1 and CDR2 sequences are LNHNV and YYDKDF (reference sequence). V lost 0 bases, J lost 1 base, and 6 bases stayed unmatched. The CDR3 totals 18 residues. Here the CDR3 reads CATSRDSSGRGSYNEQFF. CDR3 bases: TGTGCCACCAGCAGAGATTCGAGCGGGAGGGGGTCCTACAATGAGCAGTTCTTC.

The CDR3 sequence: CASSQDSTENYGYTF. CDR3 in DNA: TGCGCCAGCAGCCAAGACTCGACAGAGAACTATGGCTACACCTTC. The chain links TRBV4-1 to TRBJ1-2, with D possibly being TRBD1 (5 bases). CDR3 size: 15 residues. Trimming removed 0 bases from V and 2 bases from J, with 10 bases in between. Germline loops: CDR1 MGHRA, CDR2 YSYEKL.

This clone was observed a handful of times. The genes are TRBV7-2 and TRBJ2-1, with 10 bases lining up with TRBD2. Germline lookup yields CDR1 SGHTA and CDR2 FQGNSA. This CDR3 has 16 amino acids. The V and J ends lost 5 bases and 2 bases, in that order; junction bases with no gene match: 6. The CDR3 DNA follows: TGTGCCAGCAGCCAAAGCGGGGGGGCCCCCTACAATGAGCAGTTCTTC. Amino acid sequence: CASSQSGGAPYNEQFF.

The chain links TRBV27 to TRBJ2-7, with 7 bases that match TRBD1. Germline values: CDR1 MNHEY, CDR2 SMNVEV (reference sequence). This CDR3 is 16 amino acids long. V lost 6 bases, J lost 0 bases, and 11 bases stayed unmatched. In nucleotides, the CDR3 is TGTGCCAGCAGCCCACAGGGGCCTCCGATCTCCTACGAGCAGTACTTC. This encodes CASSPQGPPISYEQYF.

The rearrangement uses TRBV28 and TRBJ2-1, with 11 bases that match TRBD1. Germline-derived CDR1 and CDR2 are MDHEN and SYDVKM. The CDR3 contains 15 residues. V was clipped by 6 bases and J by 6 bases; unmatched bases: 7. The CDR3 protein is CASSSSGTGGNEQFF. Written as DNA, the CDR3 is TGTGCCAGCAGCTCCTCCGGGACAGGGGGCAATGAGCAGTTCTTC. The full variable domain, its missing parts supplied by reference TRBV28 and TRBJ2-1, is DVKVTQSSRYLVKRTGEKVFLECVQDMDHENMFWYRQDPGLGLRLIYFSYDVKMKEKGDIPEGYSVSREKKERFSLILESASTNQTSMYLCASSSSGTGGNEQFFGPGTRLTVL.

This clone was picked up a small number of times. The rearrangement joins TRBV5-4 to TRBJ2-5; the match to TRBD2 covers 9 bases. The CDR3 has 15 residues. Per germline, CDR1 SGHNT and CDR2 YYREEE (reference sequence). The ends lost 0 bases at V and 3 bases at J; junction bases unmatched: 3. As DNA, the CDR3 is TGTGCCAGCAGCTTGGCTGCGGGAGGGGAAGAGACCCAGTACTTC. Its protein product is CASSLAAGGEETQYF.

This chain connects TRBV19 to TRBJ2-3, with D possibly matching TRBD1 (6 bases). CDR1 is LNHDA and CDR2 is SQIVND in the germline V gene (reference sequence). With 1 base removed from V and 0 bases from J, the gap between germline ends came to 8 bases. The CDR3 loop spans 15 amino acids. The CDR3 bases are TGTGCCAGTAGTATAGGACAGGCGAGCACAGATACGCAGTATTTT. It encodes CASSIGQASTDTQYF. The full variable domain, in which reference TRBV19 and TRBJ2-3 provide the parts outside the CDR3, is DGGITQSPKYLFRKEGQNVTLSCEQNLNHDAMYWYRQDPGQGLRLIYYSQIVNDFQKGDIAEGYSVSREKKESFPLTVTSAQKNPTAFYLCASSIGQASTDTQYFGPGTRLTVL.

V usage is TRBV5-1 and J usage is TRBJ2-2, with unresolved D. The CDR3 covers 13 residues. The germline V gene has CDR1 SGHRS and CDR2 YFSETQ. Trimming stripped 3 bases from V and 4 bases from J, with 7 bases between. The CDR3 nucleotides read TGCGCCAGCAGCTCCGACTTCACCGGGGAGCTGTTTTTT. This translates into CASSSDFTGELFF.

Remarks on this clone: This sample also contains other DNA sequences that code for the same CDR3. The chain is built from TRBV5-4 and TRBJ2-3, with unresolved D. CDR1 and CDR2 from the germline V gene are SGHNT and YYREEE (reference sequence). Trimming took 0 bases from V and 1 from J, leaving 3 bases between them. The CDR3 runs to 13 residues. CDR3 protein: CASSLAGTDTQYF. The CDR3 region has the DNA TGTGCCAGCAGCTTGGCGGGCACAGATACGCAGTATTTT.